This TCR beta chain derives from a study of blood T cell repertoires in COVID-19. CDR3 length: 14 amino acids. The V segment lost 4 bases and the J segment 1 base; nucleotides outside the gene matches: 3. Germline V lookup: CDR1 LGHDT, CDR2 YNNKEL (reference sequence). Measured with immunoSEQ multiplex PCR; TCRdb has only the in-frame clones, and not every one. The sample has roughly 45,000 clones; 70% to 90% are singletons. The receptor's source is a human donor in a cohort sampled during active COVID-19. The J gene is TRBJ2-7, the V gene TRBV3-1 (or the pseudogene TRBV3-2); TRBD1 aligns across 8 bases. The sequenced sample was peripheral blood. CDR3 sequence: CASSPGTGSYEQYF. Here the CDR3 DNA reads TGTGCCAGCAGCCCCGGGACAGGATCCTACGAGCAGTACTTC.